This T cell receptor (beta chain) was identified in a study of T-cell reconstitution after alpha-beta-depleted transplantation in children. Study-level results: It was reported that alpha-beta T cells came from several hundred expanded graft clones (about two months after transplant). It was newly produced T cells that mostly accounted for T-cell counts and diversity one year after transplant. Surviving recipient T cells and thymic progenitors underlay high day-60 TCRbeta diversity in some patients.

CDR1 and CDR2 (germline): LGHNA, YSLEER. V lost 0 bases to trimming and J lost 2 bases; unmatched junction nucleotides: 10. This CDR3 has 17 amino acids. Unique molecular identifiers were used in preparing the TCRbeta library. Each CDR3 protein is one row after TCRdb ran MiXCR on the PCR reads. The sample has around 450,000 distinct CDR3 sequences, 10% to 13% seen once. On this clonotype: What it recognizes is unknown. Just one base apart from a much larger clone, this may be a read error. The missing conserved phenylalanine or tryptophan at the end of this CDR3 makes a read error likely.

The V gene is TRBV4-3, the J gene TRBJ2-7; TRBD2 agrees at 7 bases. The clonotype originates from a child aged 2 to 9 with inherited bone marrow failure, due to receive a stem cell transplant. The sequences come from PBMCs, collected before TCRalphabeta/CD19-depleted stem cell transplant. CDR3 loop: CASSQDKTSGETYEQYY. The CDR3 DNA reads TGCGCCAGCAGCCAAGATAAGACGAGCGGGGAAACCTACGAGCAGTACTAC.